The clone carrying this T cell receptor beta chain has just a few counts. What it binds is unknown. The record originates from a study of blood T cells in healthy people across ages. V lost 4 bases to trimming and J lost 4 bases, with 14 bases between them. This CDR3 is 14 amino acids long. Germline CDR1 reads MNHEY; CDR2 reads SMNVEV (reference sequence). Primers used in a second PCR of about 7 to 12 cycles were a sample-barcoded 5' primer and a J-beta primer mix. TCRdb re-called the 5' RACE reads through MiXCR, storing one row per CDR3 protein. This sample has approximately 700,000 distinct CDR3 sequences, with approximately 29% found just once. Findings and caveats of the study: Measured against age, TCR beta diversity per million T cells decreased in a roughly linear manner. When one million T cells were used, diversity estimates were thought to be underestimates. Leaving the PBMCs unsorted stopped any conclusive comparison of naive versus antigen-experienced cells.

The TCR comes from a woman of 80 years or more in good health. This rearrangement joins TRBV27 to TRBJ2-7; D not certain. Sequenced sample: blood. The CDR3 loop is CASSSSNGVYEQYF. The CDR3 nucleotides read TGTGCCAGCAGTTCATCAAACGGAGTGTACGAGCAGTACTTC.